A selection of T cell receptor beta chains follows, all from one sample in a study of control samples from healthy donors and cancer patients. The protocol was immunoSEQ multiplex PCR, while the TCRdb copy is restricted to in-frame clones and leaves out a portion. Found here are more than 100,000 clones, approximately 89% of them singletons; the top ten hold more than 6.5%. Specimen: PBMCs. These receptors all come from a man between 50 and 59 years old with head and neck cancer. Each CDR3 is given with its conserved first and last residue. The D gene is left open where the match is weak. Rows give clone size only sometimes, using once, few, many, or a class for an expanded clone.

V gene	clone size	J gene	D gene	CDR3 protein	CDR3 DNA
TRBV15	NA	TRBJ1-1	NA	CATSTWEEGNTEAFF	TGTGCCACCAGCACCTGGGAAGAGGGGAACACTGAAGCTTTCTTT
TRBV18	NA	TRBJ2-1	TRBD1	CASSDRQGDEQFF	TGTGCCAGCTCAGATAGACAGGGGGATGAGCAGTTCTTC
TRBV19	NA	TRBJ1-3	NA	CATSWGNLAGSGNTIYF	TGTGCCACGAGTTGGGGGAATTTAGCAGGCTCTGGAAACACCATATATTTT
TRBV27	NA	TRBJ1-6	TRBD1	CASAKDRDSPLHF	TGTGCCAGCGCAAAAGACAGGGATTCACCCCTCCACTTT
TRBV5-6	few	TRBJ2-3	NA	CASSLNRIWTDTQYF	TGTGCCAGCAGCTTGAATCGAATCTGGACAGATACGCAGTATTTT
TRBV6-2/TRBV6-3	NA	TRBJ2-7	NA	CASSVSYEQYF	TGTGCCAGCAGCGTTAGTTACGAGCAGTACTTC
TRBV2	NA	TRBJ2-2	TRBD1	CASRSQGAPTGELFF	TGTGCCAGCAGGTCACAGGGGGCGCCCACCGGGGAGCTGTTTTTT
TRBV7-2	NA	TRBJ2-3	TRBD2	CASSPGTSGPRGTQYF	TGTGCCAGCAGCCCAGGGACTAGCGGGCCTCGGGGTACGCAGTATTTT
TRBV19	NA	TRBJ2-7	TRBD2	CASSGTSGRVSYEQYF	TGTGCCAGTAGTGGGACTAGCGGGAGGGTATCCTACGAGCAGTACTTC
TRBV20-1	NA	TRBJ2-1	NA	CSATNYNEQFF	TGCAGTGCCACGAACTACAATGAGCAGTTCTTC
TRBV28	NA	TRBJ2-2	TRBD2	CASREVGGPWTGELFF	TGTGCCAGCAGGGAAGTGGGAGGGCCGTGGACCGGGGAGCTGTTTTTT
TRBV5-4	once	TRBJ1-4	NA	CASSLQATNEKLFF	TGTGCCAGCAGCCTACAGGCGACAAATGAAAAACTGTTTTTT
TRBV15	NA	TRBJ1-5	NA	CATSRGGGIINQPQHF	TGTGCCACCAGCCGAGGGGGGGGCATTATTAATCAGCCCCAGCATTTT
TRBV27	NA	TRBJ2-3	TRBD2	CASGQRGSNTQYF	TGTGCCTCCGGCCAGCGGGGATCCAATACGCAGTATTTT
TRBV9	NA	TRBJ2-6	TRBD1	CASSVDRVYANVLTF	TGTGCCAGCAGCGTTGACAGGGTTTATGCCAACGTCCTGACTTTC
TRBV19	NA	TRBJ1-1	TRBD1	CASSLQGAPDTEAFF	TGTGCCAGTAGTTTACAGGGGGCGCCGGACACTGAAGCTTTCTTT
TRBV7-2	many	TRBJ2-7	TRBD1	CASSPESGQGLYEQYF	TGTGCCAGCAGCCCGGAATCGGGACAGGGCCTCTACGAGCAGTACTTC